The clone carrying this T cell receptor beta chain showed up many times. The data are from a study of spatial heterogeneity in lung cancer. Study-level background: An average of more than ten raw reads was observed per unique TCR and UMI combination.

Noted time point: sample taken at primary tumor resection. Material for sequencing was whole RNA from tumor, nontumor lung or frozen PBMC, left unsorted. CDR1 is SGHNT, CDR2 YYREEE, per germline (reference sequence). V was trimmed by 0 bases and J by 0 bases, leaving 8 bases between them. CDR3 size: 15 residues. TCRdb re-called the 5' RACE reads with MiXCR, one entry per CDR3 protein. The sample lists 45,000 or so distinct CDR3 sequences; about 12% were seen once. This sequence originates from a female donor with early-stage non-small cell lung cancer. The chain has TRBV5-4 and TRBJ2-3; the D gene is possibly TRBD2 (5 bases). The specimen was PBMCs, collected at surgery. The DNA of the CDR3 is TGTGCCAGCAGCTTGGGGGGAGTGAGCACAGATACGCAGTATTTT. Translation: CASSLGGVSTDTQYF.